A single sample gave rise to the 31 T cell receptor beta chains below, sequenced in a study of T cell repertoires in cytomegalovirus infection. MiXCR was run by TCRdb on the reads, yielding one entry per CDR3 protein. The sample contains 800,000 to 950,000 distinct CDR3 sequences, about 31% of which appear only once. These receptors' antigens are unknown. This sample comprised cultured CD8+ T cells from PBMCs, obtained from culture after CMV antigen stimulation. Receptors originate from a human donor in good health (CMV status not recorded). Some clones in this sample may be carry-over from other donors' samples.

V is TRBV4-1 and J is TRBJ2-3; D unclear. The CDR3 is made up of 15 amino acids. The germline V and J ends were trimmed by 0 bases and 2 bases, with 9 bases remaining between them. Germline CDR1 and CDR2: MGHRA and YSYEKL. The CDR3 nucleotides read TGCGCCAGCAGCCAAGAAAATCTCTTCACAGATACGCAGTATTTT. This encodes CASSQENLFTDTQYF.

Regarding this clonotype: A read error may explain this, as a much larger clone is one base away. The V gene is TRBV7-2, the J gene TRBJ2-1; D may be TRBD2 (5 bases). V lost 8 bases to trimming and J lost 0 bases, with 17 bases between them. The CDR3 runs to 16 residues. From germline, CDR1 is SGHTA and CDR2 FQGNSA. In nucleotides, the CDR3 is TGTGCCAGCCGCGGGCGGAGCAGCCGCTCCTACAATGAGCAGTTCTTC. As protein: CASRGRSSRSYNEQFF.

The chain has TRBV7-9 and TRBJ1-2; 9 positions agree with TRBD1. The CDR3 extends over 14 amino acids. The V gene's germline CDR1 is SEHNR and CDR2 FQNEAQ (reference sequence). V was pared by 1 base and J by 7 bases, with 4 bases of the junction left unmatched. CDR3 region: CASSLVTGGFGYTF. In DNA, the CDR3 is TGTGCCAGCAGCTTAGTAACAGGGGGCTTTGGCTACACCTTC.

The chain uses TRBV5-5 and TRBJ1-2; TRBD1 matches at 9 bases. The CDR3 is made up of 15 amino acids. From germline, CDR1 is SGHKS and CDR2 YYEKEE (reference sequence). The J segment lost 5 bases and the V segment lost 4 bases, leaving 9 bases of the junction unmatched. The CDR3 region has the DNA TGTGCCAGCAGCCCGGGGACAGGGTCGGGGTATGGCTACACCTTC. This gives the protein CASSPGTGSGYGYTF.

This clonotype was seen only a few times. The rearrangement links TRBV6-6 to TRBJ2-2; TRBD2 might be the D (6 bases). This CDR3 has 14 amino acids. The ends were cut back, 10 bases at V and 5 bases at J, with 17 bases in the middle. Germline loops: CDR1 MNHNY, CDR2 SVGAGI (reference sequence). The CDR3 bases are TGTGCCACCCCGGGACTGATGGGGACCGGGGAGCTGTTTTTT. It is translated as CATPGLMGTGELFF.

The rearrangement joins TRBV28 to TRBJ1-2; D possibly corresponds to TRBD1 (6 bases). V lost 6 bases and J lost 4, with 21 bases in between. This CDR3 has 16 amino acids. Germline V gene data show CDR1 as MDHEN and CDR2 as SYDVKM. CDR3: CASSWGVGGQIYGYTF. The CDR3 DNA reads as TGTGCCAGCAGCTGGGGGGTCGGTGGACAGATCTATGGCTACACCTTC.

In this sample, this clonotype turned up many times. This chain uses TRBV7-8 with TRBJ2-1; TRBD2 aligns across 11 bases. This CDR3 has 20 amino acids. With V trimmed by 7 bases and J by 0 bases, 17 bases remained unmatched. CDR1 SGHVS and CDR2 FQNEAQ come from the germline V gene. CDR3 nucleotides: TGTGCCAGCAACATGGACCTTAGCGGGGGGGCCTGGGACTCCTACAATGAGCAGTTCTTC. Encoded protein: CASNMDLSGGAWDSYNEQFF.

J is TRBJ2-7 and V is TRBV5-1; D is possibly TRBD1 (5 bases). The germline V and J ends were trimmed by 0 bases and 3 bases, with 13 bases remaining between them. Germline CDR1 SGHRS, CDR2 YFSETQ. This CDR3 region has 15 residues. The DNA for the CDR3 is TGCGCCAGCAGCTTGGCGGTAGGGGCCGGCTACGAGCAGTACGTC. Translation: CASSLAVGAGYEQYV.

This clonotype was picked up many times. The chain employs TRBV12-3 or TRBV12-4 and TRBJ1-1; D remains unclear. The length of the CDR3 is 13 residues. V lost 3 bases and J lost 1, with 6 bases in between. CDR3 in amino acids: CASSFAPNTEAFF. CDR3 nucleotides: TGTGCCAGCAGTTTCGCCCCGAACACTGAAGCTTTCTTT.

About this clonotype itself: A much larger clone is a single base away; this may be a read error. This chain links TRBV27 with TRBJ2-5; 13 nucleotides match TRBD2. V shed 6 bases, J shed 4 bases, and the junction held 5 bases outside the gene matches. The germline V gene encodes CDR1 MNHEY and CDR2 SMNVEV (reference sequence). The CDR3 spans 15 residues. The CDR3 sequence is CASRPLAGGPETQYF. For the CDR3, the DNA is TGTGCCAGCAGACCACTAGCGGGGGGGCCAGAGACCCAGTACTTC.

V is TRBV27 and J is TRBJ1-1; the match to TRBD1 covers 8 bases. V lost 6 bases, J lost 3 bases, and 12 bases stayed unmatched. CDR3 size: 16 residues. CDR1 is MNHEY, CDR2 SMNVEV, per germline (reference sequence). The CDR3 coding sequence is TGTGCCAGCAGGGCGGACAGGGAACCCATGGACACTGAAGCTTTCTTT. This sequence encodes CASRADREPMDTEAFF.

V usage is TRBV5-1 and J usage is TRBJ2-1; D remains unclear. The CDR3 extends over 13 amino acids. CDR1 and CDR2 (germline): SGHRS, YFSETQ. Trimming pared 3 bases from V and 2 bases from J, leaving 6 bases between. The CDR3, as DNA: TGCGCCAGCAGCTCCGAAGCCTACAATGAGCAGTTCTTC. It translates to CASSSEAYNEQFF.

A note on this clonotype: A read error may account for a junction end that differs from germline. The CDR3 DNA sequence: TGTGCCAGCACCGTAGGTCCGTGGGCCACCACCAATCAGCCCCAGCATTTT. Protein sequence: CASTVGPWATTNQPQHF. The gene calls are TRBV9 and TRBJ1-5; D ambiguous. CDR1 SGDLS and CDR2 YYNGEE come from the germline V gene. The CDR3 has 17 residues.

V usage is TRBV6-6 and J usage is TRBJ2-3, with D maybe TRBD2 (6 bases). The V gene's germline CDR1 is MNHNY and CDR2 SVGAGI (reference sequence). V shed 7 bases and J shed 0 bases, with 17 bases lying between them. CDR3 length equals 16 residues. The CDR3 protein is CASMYLEGTSTDTQYF. The CDR3 DNA follows: TGTGCCAGCATGTACTTGGAGGGGACTAGCACAGATACGCAGTATTTT.

There are a few counts of this clonotype. The chain combines TRBV28 with TRBJ2-6; D unresolved. V lost 2 bases and J lost 4, with 15 bases in between. CDR3 length equals 17 residues. The V gene's germline CDR1 is MDHEN and CDR2 SYDVKM. The CDR3 DNA reads as TGTGCCAGCAGTTTAAGGCAGTGGGTCAGGGGGGCCAACGTCCTGACTTTC. Its translation: CASSLRQWVRGANVLTF.

This clonotype has ten or more counts. The chain has TRBV7-9 and TRBJ2-1; D possibly corresponds to TRBD2 (5 bases). The CDR3 has 16 residues. Germline values: CDR1 SEHNR, CDR2 FQNEAQ (reference sequence). For the CDR3, the DNA is TGTGTGCTAACTCCGCGCACGCCAGTAGGAGGCTATGAGCAGTTCTTC. This gives the protein CVLTPRTPVGGYEQFF.

This chain uses TRBV14 with TRBJ2-2; D is unresolved. The germline CDR1 and CDR2 sequences are SGHDN and FVKESK. Trimming stripped 3 bases from V and 0 bases from J, with 11 bases between. The CDR3 has 16 amino acids. The CDR3 DNA is TGTGCCAGCAGCCATTCCACAGACGCGAACACCGGGGAGCTGTTTTTT. It is translated as CASSHSTDANTGELFF.

This clonotype was detected ten times or more. The chain is built from TRBV7-2 and TRBJ2-1; D may be TRBD1 (5 bases). Germline assignment: CDR1 SGHTA and CDR2 FQGNSA. V lost 5 bases and J lost 2, with 10 bases in between. This CDR3 contains 14 residues. The CDR3 reads CASSPWTPYNEQFF. CDR3 bases: TGTGCCAGCAGCCCGTGGACACCCTACAATGAGCAGTTCTTC.

The rearrangement joins TRBV7-8 to TRBJ2-5; TRBD2 matches at 8 bases. This CDR3 is built from 16 residues. The V and J ends lost 1 base and 5 bases, in that order; junction bases with no gene match: 9. From germline, CDR1 is SGHVS and CDR2 FQNEAQ. CDR3 DNA: TGTGCCAGCAGCTTAGAAGCGGGGGCCTTTTGGGAGACCCAGTACTTC. It codes for CASSLEAGAFWETQYF. Using reference TRBV7-8 and TRBJ2-5 for the parts outside the CDR3, the full variable domain is GAGVSQSPRYKVAKRGQDVALRCDPISGHVSLFWYQQALGQGPEFLTYFQNEAQLDKSGLPSDRFFAERPEGSVSTLKIQRTQQEDSAVYLCASSLEAGAFWETQYFGPGTRLLVL.

V and J are TRBV27 and TRBJ1-1, with D perhaps matching TRBD1 (5 bases). V lost 6 bases, J lost 1 base, and 12 bases lay in between. This CDR3 region has 14 residues. Per germline, CDR1 MNHEY and CDR2 SMNVEV (reference sequence). Written as DNA, the CDR3 is TGTGCCAGCAGAGAGGGGAGTTCGAACACTGAAGCTTTCTTT. It is translated as CASREGSSNTEAFF.

This clonotype was counted ten times or more. J is TRBJ1-2 and V is TRBV7-9, with D unclear. Germline V gene lookup returns CDR1 SEHNR and CDR2 FQNEAQ (reference sequence). The CDR3 length is 15 residues. V lost 0 bases and J 4 bases, leaving 12 bases between the germline ends. CDR3 sequence (DNA): TGTGCCAGCAGCTTAGCCAGGTCCCACTCCTATGGCTACACCTTC. This codes for CASSLARSHSYGYTF.

There are many counts of this clonotype. The chain has TRBV7-9 and TRBJ2-7; D is undetermined. Trimming took off 5 bases at V and 2 bases at J, with 22 bases between the two ends. Germline values: CDR1 SEHNR, CDR2 FQNEAQ (reference sequence). The CDR3 length is 17 residues. The CDR3 region has the DNA TGTGCCAGCAGCCCCCCTGGGCGGCAGAAGTATCCCTACGAGCAGTACTTC. Translated: CASSPPGRQKYPYEQYF.

This chain uses TRBV10-3 with TRBJ1-2; 9 bases fit TRBD1. This CDR3 contains 15 residues. Germline CDR1 and CDR2: ENHRY and SYGVKD. V trimming: 10 bases; J trimming: 2 bases; junction bases outside the gene matches: 11. The CDR3 reads CATLTGGSPNYGYTF. DNA for the CDR3: TGTGCCACCTTGACAGGGGGAAGCCCAAACTATGGCTACACCTTC.

This clonotype turned up a few times. V gene TRBV12-3 or TRBV12-4 combines with J gene TRBJ1-2; 10 positions match TRBD1. With 4 bases clipped from V and 7 bases from J, the junction kept 6 bases outside the gene matches. The CDR3 totals 14 residues. The CDR3 here is CASSSRQGAGGYTF. The CDR3 DNA sequence: TGTGCCAGCAGTTCCCGACAGGGGGCAGGTGGCTACACCTTC.

V and J are TRBV4-3 and TRBJ2-1; 12 nucleotides match TRBD2. Per the germline V gene, CDR1 is LGHNA and CDR2 is YSLEER. Trimming cost V 3 bases and J 4 bases; bases outside gene matches: 7. The length of the CDR3 is 17 residues. CDR3 in DNA: TGCGCCAGCAGCCACTTTTCCGGGACTAGCGGGTACAATGAGCAGTTCTTC. Residues: CASSHFSGTSGYNEQFF.

This clonotype was found a few times. V is TRBV24-1 and J is TRBJ2-7; D perhaps matches TRBD2 (5 bases). In germline, CDR1 is KGHDR, CDR2 SFDVKD. This CDR3 contains 15 residues. Trimming cost V 8 bases and J 0 bases, with 16 bases left between them. The CDR3 region is CATTHRTDYSYEQYV. CDR3 coding DNA: TGTGCCACCACTCACCGGACTGACTACTCCTACGAGCAGTACGTC.

This clonotype has a handful of counts. The chain recombines TRBV27 with TRBJ2-1, with D possibly matching TRBD1 (6 bases). Germline V lookup: CDR1 MNHEY, CDR2 SMNVEV (reference sequence). The CDR3 extends over 14 amino acids. Trimming shortened V by 7 bases and J by 1 base, and 11 bases separated the two germline ends. CDR3 coding DNA: TGTGCCAGCACCCTACAGGGTTCCTACAATGAGCAGTTCTTC. Translated: CASTLQGSYNEQFF.

V gene TRBV27 combines with J gene TRBJ1-5; TRBD1 is a possible D gene (6 bases). This CDR3 spans 13 amino acids. Trimming removed 7 bases from V and 1 base from J, with 8 bases in between. Germline V gene sequence: CDR1 MNHEY, CDR2 SMNVEV (reference sequence). This CDR3 reads CASKGDSNQPQHF. CDR3 bases: TGTGCCAGCAAGGGGGACAGCAATCAGCCCCAGCATTTT.

The chain recombines TRBV5-1 with TRBJ2-1, with D uncertain. This CDR3 has 15 residues. Germline lookup yields CDR1 SGHRS and CDR2 YFSETQ. V gave up 0 bases and J gave up 2 bases, with 9 bases separating them. CDR3 amino acids: CASSLGPAAYNEQFF. The DNA of the CDR3 is TGCGCCAGCAGCTTGGGGCCGGCGGCCTACAATGAGCAGTTCTTC.

The sample holds a few counts of this clonotype. The chain couples TRBV6-1 to TRBJ2-1, with a weak D call TRBD2 (5 bases). Germline V CDR1 and CDR2: MNHNS, SASEGT. The CDR3 is 17 residues long. V was pared by 4 bases and J by 0 bases, with 16 bases between. The CDR3 loop is CASSVIMTTSSYNEQFF. CDR3 coding DNA: TGTGCCAGCAGTGTAATTATGACTACCAGCTCCTACAATGAGCAGTTCTTC.

The rearrangement links TRBV11-3 to TRBJ2-5; unclear D gene. Trimming took off 2 bases at V and 4 bases at J, with 8 bases between the two ends. In germline, CDR1 is SGHNT, CDR2 YENEEA. The CDR3 sequence is 13 residues long. The CDR3 sequence: CASSLWWGETQYF. In DNA, the CDR3 is TGTGCCAGCAGCTTATGGTGGGGAGAGACCCAGTACTTC.